Below are 32 T cell receptor beta chains sequenced from a single sample in a study of CD8+ T cells in alopecia areata. After isolation, RNA underwent reverse transcription to generate cDNA as the sequencing template. Generated by immunoSEQ multiplex PCR, the TCRdb table keeps only in-frame clones and is missing some. The sample has some 200,000 clones; more than 50% are singletons. Sequenced material: CD8+ T cells sorted from blood. The source of these receptors is a human donor in good health.

The J gene is TRBJ1-1, the V gene TRBV6-5, with TRBD1 as a possible D gene (6 bases). The germline gives CDR1 MNHEY, CDR2 SVGAGI. The CDR3 spans 15 residues. Trimming left V 5 bases short and J 1 base short, with 14 bases between. This CDR3 is CASSARIRGNTEAFF. The DNA for the CDR3 is TGTGCCAGCAGTGCCCGAATCAGGGGGAACACTGAAGCTTTCTTT.

The chain carries TRBV9 and TRBJ2-5; D is unclear. The CDR3 has 14 residues. CDR1 SGDLS and CDR2 YYNGEE come from the germline V gene. The germline V and J ends were trimmed by 2 bases and 5 bases, with 13 bases remaining between them. The DNA for the CDR3 is TGTGCCAGCAGCGTCCTAGGTGGTTCGGAGACCCAGTACTTC. Translating it yields CASSVLGGSETQYF.

Worth noting for this clone: Other DNA variants within this sample encode the same CDR3. The chain links TRBV30 to TRBJ1-3; unclear D gene. Trimming removed 2 bases from V and 4 bases from J, with 6 bases in between. Germline CDR1 GTSNPN, CDR2 SVGIG (reference sequence). The CDR3 sequence is 12 residues long. The DNA of the CDR3 is TGTGCCTGGAGTCCCACAGGAAACACCATATATTTT. It encodes CAWSPTGNTIYF.

V gene TRBV6-5 combines with J gene TRBJ1-1; D not resolved. CDR1 and CDR2 from the germline V gene are MNHEY and SVGAGI. The CDR3 has 15 amino acids. V lost 5 bases and J 1 base, leaving 14 bases between the germline ends. Here the CDR3 reads CASSPFKTSNTEAFF. In nucleotides, the CDR3 is TGTGCCAGCAGTCCCTTCAAGACCTCGAACACTGAAGCTTTCTTT.

This clone is a singleton in its sample. The genes are TRBV29-1 and TRBJ1-2, with D maybe TRBD1 (5 bases). V was cut by 3 bases and J by 7 bases, with 18 bases left in between. Germline CDR1 SQVTM, CDR2 ANQGSEA. The CDR3 contains 14 residues. DNA of the CDR3: TGCAGCGTTGATGCTCCAGGACCGGGGGGTGGCTACACCTTC. The encoded protein is CSVDAPGPGGGYTF.

This clone was detected only a few times. The sample has other DNA sequences that encode this CDR3 too. The chain recombines TRBV9 with TRBJ2-5, with D perhaps TRBD2 (7 bases). V lost 0 bases and J 5 bases, leaving 11 bases between the germline ends. The CDR3 is 14 residues long. Looked up from germline, CDR1 is SGDLS and CDR2 is YYNGEE. The CDR3 DNA follows: TGTGCCAGCAGCGTAGACGGGGGGCGTGAGACCCAGTACTTC. Amino acid sequence: CASSVDGGRETQYF. The whole variable domain, remainder taken from reference TRBV9 and TRBJ2-5, is DSGVTQTPKHLITATGQRVTLRCSPRSGDLSVYWYQQSLDQGLQFLIQYYNGEERAKGNILERFSAQQFPDLHSELNLSSLELGDSALYFCASSVDGGRETQYFGPGTRLLVL.

This clone has a handful of counts. This chain uses TRBV29-1 with TRBJ2-1; D gene unclear. The CDR3 is 14 amino acids. V was trimmed by 0 bases and J by 8 bases, leaving 14 bases between them. The germline gives CDR1 SQVTM, CDR2 ANQGSEA. The CDR3 here is CSVEDGLDGDEQFF. The DNA of the CDR3 is TGCAGCGTTGAAGATGGTCTGGACGGCGATGAGCAGTTCTTC.

This CDR3 is CASSSRTGQETQYF. In DNA, the CDR3 is TGTGCCAGCAGCTCCCGGACAGGGCAGGAGACCCAGTACTTC. V is TRBV13 and J is TRBJ2-5, with TRBD1 matching over 8 bases. This CDR3 comprises 14 residues. V lost 4 bases to trimming and J lost 5 bases; unmatched junction nucleotides: 6. The germline V gene has CDR1 PRHDT and CDR2 FYEKMQ (reference sequence). The full variable domain, completed using reference TRBV13 and TRBJ2-5, is AAGVIQSPRHLIKEKRETATLKCYPIPRHDTVYWYQQGPGQDPQFLISFYEKMQSDKGSIPDRFSAQQFSDYHSELNMSSLELGDSALYFCASSSRTGQETQYFGPGTRLLVL.

The chain links TRBV29-1 to TRBJ1-1, with a possible D match to TRBD1 (6 bases). The CDR3 sequence is 13 residues long. V lost 4 bases to trimming and J lost 5 bases, with 14 bases between them. Germline V gene lookup returns CDR1 SQVTM and CDR2 ANQGSEA. The CDR3 sequence is CSVAPGAGTEAFF. CDR3 coding DNA: TGCAGCGTTGCCCCGGGGGCAGGGACTGAAGCTTTCTTT.

The chain has TRBV5-6 and TRBJ2-7; D is ambiguous. The CDR3 has 15 amino acids. Trimming removed 3 bases from V and 5 bases from J, with 18 bases in between. The V gene's germline CDR1 is SGHDT and CDR2 YYEEEE. CDR3 nucleotides: TGTGCCAGCAGCTCGTGGGCAGGCGCGTTTCACGAGCAGTACTTC. Translated, it gives CASSSWAGAFHEQYF.

In this sample, this clone turned up a few times. The chain uses TRBV6-6 and TRBJ1-2; 8 bases map to TRBD1. With V trimmed by 0 bases and J by 8 bases, 8 bases remained unmatched. Per germline, CDR1 MNHNY and CDR2 SVGAGI (reference sequence). CDR3 length: 15 residues. The DNA of the CDR3 is TGTGCCAGCAGTTACTCGGGACAGGTCCGACACGGCTACACCTTC. Translation gives CASSYSGQVRHGYTF.

This clone was detected a few times. The chain couples TRBV29-1 to TRBJ1-2, with D unresolved. Germline CDR1 reads SQVTM; CDR2 reads ANQGSEA. Trimming shortened V by 3 bases and J by 2 bases, and 10 bases separated the two germline ends. The CDR3 is 13 residues long. In nucleotides, the CDR3 is TGCAGCGTTGAGGACCCCGAGAACTATGGCTACACCTTC. It yields the protein CSVEDPENYGYTF.

The chain uses TRBV29-1 and TRBJ1-2, with D unclear. Germline V gives CDR1 SQVTM, CDR2 ANQGSEA. V lost 0 bases, J lost 2 bases, and 10 bases lay in between. The CDR3 spans 14 residues. CDR3 sequence: CSVEDHGGNYGYTF. As DNA, the CDR3 is TGCAGCGTTGAAGATCACGGAGGGAACTATGGCTACACCTTC.

The gene calls are TRBV27 and TRBJ2-3; TRBD2 agrees at 15 bases. The CDR3 has 17 residues. Per the germline V gene, CDR1 is MNHEY and CDR2 is SMNVEV (reference sequence). Germline trimming cut 1 base from V and 6 bases from J; bases unmatched to any gene: 5. The CDR3 region is CASSLWTSGGAQDTQYF. The CDR3 DNA sequence: TGTGCCAGCAGTTTATGGACTAGCGGGGGGGCCCAGGATACGCAGTATTTT.

The rearrangement links TRBV29-1 to TRBJ2-2; tentatively, D is TRBD1 (6 bases). V was shortened by 6 bases and J by 1 base, with 15 bases between the two germline ends. CDR3 size: 15 residues. Germline V lookup: CDR1 SQVTM, CDR2 ANQGSEA. The CDR3: CSVLSGVGNTGELFF. DNA of the CDR3: TGCAGCGTCTTGTCAGGGGTGGGGAACACCGGGGAGCTGTTTTTT.

This clone has only a few counts. V usage is TRBV10-3 and J usage is TRBJ2-5; D is undetermined. There are 13 residues in the CDR3. Germline V gene lookup returns CDR1 ENHRY and CDR2 SYGVKD. Trimming removed 4 bases from V and 1 base from J, with 7 bases in between. This CDR3 reads CAISGLAQETQYF. As DNA, the CDR3 is TGTGCCATCAGTGGACTGGCCCAAGAGACCCAGTACTTC.

This chain uses TRBV9 with TRBJ2-4; TRBD1 agrees at 10 bases. Germline V CDR1 and CDR2: SGDLS, YYNGEE. The CDR3 covers 15 residues. The junction had 4 bases not matched to a gene; V was cut back by 4 bases and J by 3 bases. This CDR3 is CASSPRTGGKNIQYF. CDR3 nucleotides: TGTGCCAGCAGCCCTCGGACAGGGGGCAAAAACATTCAGTACTTC.

This clone was recorded a few times. This sequence joins TRBV9 and TRBJ1-1, with a weak D call TRBD1 (6 bases). Germline-derived CDR1 and CDR2 are SGDLS and YYNGEE. Trimming took off 4 bases at V and 5 bases at J, with 18 bases between the two ends. This CDR3 region has 15 residues. CDR3 in amino acids: CASSNWDTPGTEAFF. Written as DNA, the CDR3 is TGTGCCAGCAGCAACTGGGACACTCCAGGGACTGAAGCTTTCTTT.

The V and J genes are TRBV7-8 and TRBJ2-2, with 7 bases matching TRBD2. The J segment lost 0 bases and the V segment lost 10 bases, leaving 5 bases of the junction unmatched. Germline CDR1 reads SGHVS; CDR2 reads FQNEAQ. CDR3 length equals 14 residues. In DNA, the CDR3 is TGTGCCACCGAACGGGGGGCGAACACCGGGGAGCTGTTTTTT. This gives the protein CATERGANTGELFF.

This clone was observed a few times. Here the CDR3 reads CASSLTGVSGAHEQYF. CDR3 DNA: TGCGCCAGCAGCTTGACCGGTGTTAGCGGGGCCCACGAGCAGTACTTC. The V and J genes are TRBV5-1 and TRBJ2-7, with 8 positions matching TRBD2. V was pared by 1 base and J by 5 bases, with 11 bases of the junction left unmatched. Germline values: CDR1 SGHRS, CDR2 YFSETQ. The CDR3 is made up of 16 amino acids.

The V and J genes are TRBV9 and TRBJ2-2; tentative D call: TRBD2 (7 bases). CDR1 and CDR2 from the germline V gene are SGDLS and YYNGEE. The CDR3 totals 15 residues. V lost 2 bases, J lost 4 bases, and 12 bases lay in between. CDR3 sequence: CASSVGGLGTGELFF. Written as DNA, the CDR3 is TGTGCCAGCAGCGTCGGGGGGCTTGGCACCGGGGAGCTGTTTTTT.

This clone has just a few counts. CDR3 DNA: TGCAGCGCCGCGGGGAACACCGGGGAGCTGTTTTTT. Translated: CSAAGNTGELFF. The gene calls are TRBV29-1 and TRBJ2-2; a possible D gene is TRBD2 (5 bases). Trimming took off 7 bases at V and 1 base at J, with 7 bases between the two ends. The germline gives CDR1 SQVTM, CDR2 ANQGSEA. The CDR3 is 12 residues long.

This chain connects TRBV18 to TRBJ1-1, with D perhaps TRBD1 (6 bases). V was shortened by 0 bases and J by 1 base, with 12 bases between the two germline ends. The CDR3 totals 16 residues. CDR1 is KGHSH and CDR2 is LQKENI in the germline V gene. The CDR3 DNA follows: TGTGCCAGCTCACCACCTGTGGGGGCCGAGAACACTGAAGCTTTCTTT. It yields the protein CASSPPVGAENTEAFF.

The table lists this clone with a count of one. The V and J genes are TRBV5-6 and TRBJ2-7, with D perhaps matching TRBD1 (6 bases). The CDR3 spans 13 residues. V shed 0 bases and J shed 2 bases, with 6 bases lying between them. The germline V gene encodes CDR1 SGHDT and CDR2 YYEEEE. CDR3 region: CASSLEGAYEQYF. The CDR3 nucleotides are TGTGCCAGCAGCTTGGAGGGGGCCTACGAGCAGTACTTC.

This clone was seen a handful of times. Other DNA sequences in the sample encode the same CDR3. The gene calls are TRBV5-1 and TRBJ1-1; D uncertain. Trimming took off 4 bases at V and 1 base at J, with 8 bases between the two ends. Looked up from germline, CDR1 is SGHRS and CDR2 is YFSETQ. The CDR3 runs 13 residues. The CDR3 loop is CASSPYTNTEAFF. CDR3 in DNA: TGCGCCAGCAGCCCTTACACGAACACTGAAGCTTTCTTT.

The chain recombines TRBV5-6 with TRBJ2-3, with no clear D. CDR3 size: 13 residues. CDR1 is SGHDT and CDR2 is YYEEEE in the germline V gene. V lost 9 bases and J 2 bases, leaving 13 bases between the germline ends. The CDR3 sequence: CATQNGPTDTQYF. For the CDR3, the DNA is TGTGCCACCCAGAATGGCCCCACAGATACGCAGTATTTT.

V and J are TRBV7-9 and TRBJ1-2; 9 nucleotides line up with TRBD1. The trim removed 5 bases at V and 4 bases at J, leaving 5 bases unmatched. Germline CDR1 is SEHNR and CDR2 is FQNEAQ (reference sequence). This CDR3 is built from 14 residues. CDR3 nucleotides: TGTGCCAGCAGCACTGGACAGGGGAGCTATGGCTACACCTTC. It codes for CASSTGQGSYGYTF.

This sequence joins TRBV29-1 and TRBJ2-5; tentative D call: TRBD2 (7 bases). The V gene's germline CDR1 is SQVTM and CDR2 ANQGSEA. Trimming pared 3 bases from V and 5 bases from J, leaving 13 bases between. CDR3 length: 13 residues. The CDR3 region has the DNA TGCAGCGTTGAGGGGGGGGCCGACGAGACCCAGTACTTC. This sequence encodes CSVEGGADETQYF.

Regarding this clone: Distinct nucleotide sequences in the sample also encode this CDR3. J is TRBJ2-7 and V is TRBV5-1; no clear D. The CDR3 extends over 13 amino acids. CDR1 and CDR2 (germline): SGHRS, YFSETQ. V was cut by 0 bases and J by 1 base, with 5 bases left in between. The CDR3 spells CASSLDRSYEQYF. Written as DNA, the CDR3 is TGCGCCAGCAGCTTGGATCGGTCCTACGAGCAGTACTTC.

V usage is TRBV7-9 and J usage is TRBJ2-7, with no clear D. The CDR3 length is 17 residues. CDR1 is SEHNR and CDR2 is FQNEAQ in the germline V gene (reference sequence). V lost 0 bases and J lost 3, with 18 bases in between. DNA of the CDR3: TGTGCCAGCAGCTTAGCGCAGAGTGGGCGGCACCTCTACGAGCAGTACTTC. It is translated as CASSLAQSGRHLYEQYF.

The V and J genes are TRBV13 and TRBJ1-6; 7 nucleotides line up with TRBD1. J lost 10 bases, V lost 6 bases, and 9 bases had no gene match. Germline V gene lookup returns CDR1 PRHDT and CDR2 FYEKMQ (reference sequence). The CDR3 length is 14 residues. As DNA, the CDR3 is TGTGCCAGCAGTCAAAGACAGGGAACGTCACCCCTCCACTTT. This translates into CASSQRQGTSPLHF.

The V call is TRBV14, the J call TRBJ1-1, with D hard to call. The CDR3 has 12 residues. The V gene lost 2 bases and the J gene lost 8 bases, with 9 bases spanning the gap. The germline gives CDR1 SGHDN, CDR2 FVKESK. DNA for the CDR3: TGTGCCAGCAGCCAAACCCGGCGGGAAGCTTTCTTT. Translation gives CASSQTRREAFF.